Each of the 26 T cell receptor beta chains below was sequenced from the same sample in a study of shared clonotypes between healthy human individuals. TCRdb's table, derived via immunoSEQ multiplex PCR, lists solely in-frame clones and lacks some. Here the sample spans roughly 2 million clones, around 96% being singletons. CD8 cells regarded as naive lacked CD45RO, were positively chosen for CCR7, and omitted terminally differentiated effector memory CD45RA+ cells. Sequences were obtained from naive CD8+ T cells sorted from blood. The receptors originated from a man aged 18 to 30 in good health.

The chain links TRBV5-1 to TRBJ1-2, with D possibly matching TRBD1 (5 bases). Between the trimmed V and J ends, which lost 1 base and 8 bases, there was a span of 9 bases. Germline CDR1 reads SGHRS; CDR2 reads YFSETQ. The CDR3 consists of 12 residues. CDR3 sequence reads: CASSLFRDGYTF. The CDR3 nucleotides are TGCGCCAGCAGCTTGTTCAGGGACGGCTACACCTTC. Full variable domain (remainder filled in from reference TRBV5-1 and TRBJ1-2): KAGVTQTPRYLIKTRGQQVTLSCSPISGHRSVSWYQQTPGQGLQFLFEYFSETQRNKGNFPGRFSGRQFSNSRSEMNVSTLELGDSALYLCASSLFRDGYTFGSGTRLTVV.

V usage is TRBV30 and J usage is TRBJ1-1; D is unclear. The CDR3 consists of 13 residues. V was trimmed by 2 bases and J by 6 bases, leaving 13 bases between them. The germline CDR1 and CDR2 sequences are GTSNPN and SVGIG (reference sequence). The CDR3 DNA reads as TGTGCCTGGAGTCCAGGTTTTGGCGCTGAAGCTTTCTTT. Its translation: CAWSPGFGAEAFF.

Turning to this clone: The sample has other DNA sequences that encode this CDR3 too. CDR3 coding DNA: TGTGCCAGCAGCCCCAGAGCGGGGAGCTCCTACGAGCAGTACTTC. Its translation: CASSPRAGSSYEQYF. This chain uses TRBV7-8 with TRBJ2-7; 7 bases map to TRBD2. CDR3 length: 15 amino acids. CDR1 is SGHVS, CDR2 FQNEAQ, per germline. Trimming removed 5 bases from V and 0 bases from J; junction bases left unmatched: 7.

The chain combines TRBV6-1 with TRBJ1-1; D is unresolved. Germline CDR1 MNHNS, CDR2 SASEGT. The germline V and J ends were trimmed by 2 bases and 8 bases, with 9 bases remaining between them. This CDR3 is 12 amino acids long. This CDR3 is CASSEPPEEAFF. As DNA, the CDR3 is TGTGCCAGCAGTGAACCCCCAGAGGAAGCTTTCTTT.

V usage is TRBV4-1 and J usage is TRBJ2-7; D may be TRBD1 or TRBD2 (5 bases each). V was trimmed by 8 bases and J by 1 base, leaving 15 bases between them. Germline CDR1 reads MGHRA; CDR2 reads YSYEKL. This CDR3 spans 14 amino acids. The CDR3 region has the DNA TGCGCCAGCCGAGGGGTGGACGGGTCCTACGAGCAGTACTTC. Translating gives CASRGVDGSYEQYF.

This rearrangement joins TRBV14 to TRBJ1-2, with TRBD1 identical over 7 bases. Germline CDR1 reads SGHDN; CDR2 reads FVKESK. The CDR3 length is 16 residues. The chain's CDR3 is CAKHGEQGNSRCGYTF. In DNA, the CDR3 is TGTGCGAAGCACGGGGAACAGGGGAATTCTCGTTGCGGCTACACCTTC.

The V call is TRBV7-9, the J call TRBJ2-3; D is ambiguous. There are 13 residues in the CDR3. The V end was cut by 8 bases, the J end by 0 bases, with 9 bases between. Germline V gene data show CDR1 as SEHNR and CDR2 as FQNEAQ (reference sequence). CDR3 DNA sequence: TGTGCCAGCCCGCGGTCTAGCACAGATACGCAGTATTTT. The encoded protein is CASPRSSTDTQYF.

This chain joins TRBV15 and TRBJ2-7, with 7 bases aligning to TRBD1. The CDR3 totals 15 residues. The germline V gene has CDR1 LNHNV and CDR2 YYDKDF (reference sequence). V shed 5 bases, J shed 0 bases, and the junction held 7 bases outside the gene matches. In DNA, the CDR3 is TGTGCCACCAGCGAATGGGACAGCAGCTCCTACGAGCAGTACTTC. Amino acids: CATSEWDSSSYEQYF.

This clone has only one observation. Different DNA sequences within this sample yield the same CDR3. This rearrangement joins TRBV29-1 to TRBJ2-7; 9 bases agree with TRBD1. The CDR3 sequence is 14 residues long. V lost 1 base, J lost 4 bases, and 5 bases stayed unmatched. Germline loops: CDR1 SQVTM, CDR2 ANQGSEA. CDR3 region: CSVEGGTGSYEQYF. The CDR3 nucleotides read TGCAGCGTTGAAGGGGGGACAGGGAGTTACGAGCAGTACTTC.

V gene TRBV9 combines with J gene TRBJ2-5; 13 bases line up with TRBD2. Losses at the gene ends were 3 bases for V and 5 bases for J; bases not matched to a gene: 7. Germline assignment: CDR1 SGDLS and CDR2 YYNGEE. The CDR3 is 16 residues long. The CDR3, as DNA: TGTGCCAGCAGCGACCCGACTAGCGGGGGGATGGAGACCCAGTACTTC. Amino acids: CASSDPTSGGMETQYF.

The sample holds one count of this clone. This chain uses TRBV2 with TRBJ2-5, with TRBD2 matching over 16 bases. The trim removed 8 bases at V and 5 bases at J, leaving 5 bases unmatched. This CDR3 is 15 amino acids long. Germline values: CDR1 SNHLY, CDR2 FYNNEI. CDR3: CASGTSGGALETQYF. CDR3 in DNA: TGTGCCAGCGGGACTAGCGGGGGGGCCTTGGAGACCCAGTACTTC. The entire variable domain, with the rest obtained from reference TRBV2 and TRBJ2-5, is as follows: EPEVTQTPSHQVTQMGQEVILRCVPISNHLYFYWYRQILGQKVEFLVSFYNNEISEKSEIFDDQFSVERPDGSNFTLKIRSTKLEDSAMYFCASGTSGGALETQYFGPGTRLLVL.

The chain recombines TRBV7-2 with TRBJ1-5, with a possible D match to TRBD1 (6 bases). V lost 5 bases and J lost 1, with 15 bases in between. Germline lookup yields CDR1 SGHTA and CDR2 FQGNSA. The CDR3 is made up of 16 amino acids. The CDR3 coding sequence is TGTGCCAGCAGCCAGGGGACTTCGGGGAGCAATCAGCCCCAGCATTTT. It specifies CASSQGTSGSNQPQHF.

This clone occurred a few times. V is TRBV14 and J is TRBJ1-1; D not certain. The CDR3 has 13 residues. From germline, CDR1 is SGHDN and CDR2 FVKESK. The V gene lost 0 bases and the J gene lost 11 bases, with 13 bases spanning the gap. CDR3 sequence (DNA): TGTGCCAGCAGCCAAGAATCTCCCTCTTCGGCTTTCTTT. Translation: CASSQESPSSAFF.

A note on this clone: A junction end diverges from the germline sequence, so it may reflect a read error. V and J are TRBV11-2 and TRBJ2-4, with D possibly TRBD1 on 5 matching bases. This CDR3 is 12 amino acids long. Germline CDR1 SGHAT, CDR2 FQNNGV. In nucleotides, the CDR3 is TGTGCCAGCAGCTTAGACCCAGGGCCCTTTTCCTTC. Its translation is CASSLDPGPFSF.

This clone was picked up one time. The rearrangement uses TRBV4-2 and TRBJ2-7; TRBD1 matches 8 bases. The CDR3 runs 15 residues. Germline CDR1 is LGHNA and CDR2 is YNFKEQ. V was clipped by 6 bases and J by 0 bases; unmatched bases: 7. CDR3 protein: CASSPGTGTSYEQYF. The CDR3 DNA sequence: TGTGCCAGCAGTCCCGGGACAGGTACCTCCTACGAGCAGTACTTC.

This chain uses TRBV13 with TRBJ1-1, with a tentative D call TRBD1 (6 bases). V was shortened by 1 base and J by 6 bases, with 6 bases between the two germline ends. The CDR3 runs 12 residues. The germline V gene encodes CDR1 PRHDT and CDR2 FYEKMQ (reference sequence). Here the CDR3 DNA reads TGTGCCAGCAGCTTAGCAGGGGCTGAAGCTTTCTTT. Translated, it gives CASSLAGAEAFF. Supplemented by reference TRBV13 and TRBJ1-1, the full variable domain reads AAGVIQSPRHLIKEKRETATLKCYPIPRHDTVYWYQQGPGQDPQFLISFYEKMQSDKGSIPDRFSAQQFSDYHSELNMSSLELGDSALYFCASSLAGAEAFFGQGTRLTVV.

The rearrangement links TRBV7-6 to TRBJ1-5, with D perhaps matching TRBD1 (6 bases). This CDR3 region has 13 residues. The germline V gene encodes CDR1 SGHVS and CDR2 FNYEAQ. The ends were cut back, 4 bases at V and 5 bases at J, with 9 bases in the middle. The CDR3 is CASSSHRDQPQHF. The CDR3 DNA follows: TGTGCCAGCAGCTCCCACAGGGATCAGCCCCAGCATTTT. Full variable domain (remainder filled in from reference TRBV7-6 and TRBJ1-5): GAGVSQSPRYKVTKRGQDVALRCDPISGHVSLYWYRQALGQGPEFLTYFNYEAQQDKSGLPNDRFSAERPEGSISTLTIQRTEQRDSAMYRCASSSHRDQPQHFGDGTRLSIL.

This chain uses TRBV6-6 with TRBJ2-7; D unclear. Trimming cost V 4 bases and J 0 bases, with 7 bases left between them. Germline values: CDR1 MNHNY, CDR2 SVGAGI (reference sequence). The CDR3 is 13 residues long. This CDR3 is CASSSGFSYEQYF. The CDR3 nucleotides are TGTGCCAGCAGTTCAGGATTCTCCTACGAGCAGTACTTC.

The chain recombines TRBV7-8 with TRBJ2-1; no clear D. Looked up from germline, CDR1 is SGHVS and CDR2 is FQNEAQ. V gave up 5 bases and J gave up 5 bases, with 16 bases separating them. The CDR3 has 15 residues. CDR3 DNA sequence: TGTGCCAGCAGCGACCTCTTATTAATAGACAATGAGCAGTTCTTC. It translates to CASSDLLLIDNEQFF.

CDR3 sequence (DNA): TGCGCCAGCAGCTTTTCCGGACCCGTCGACGAGCAGTACTTC. This sequence encodes CASSFSGPVDEQYF. The chain has TRBV5-1 and TRBJ2-7; the D is unclear. Trimming left V 2 bases short and J 5 bases short, with 14 bases between. CDR3 length: 14 amino acids. Germline V CDR1 and CDR2: SGHRS, YFSETQ. Full variable domain (missing parts from reference TRBV5-1 and TRBJ2-7): KAGVTQTPRYLIKTRGQQVTLSCSPISGHRSVSWYQQTPGQGLQFLFEYFSETQRNKGNFPGRFSGRQFSNSRSEMNVSTLELGDSALYLCASSFSGPVDEQYFGPGTRLTVT.

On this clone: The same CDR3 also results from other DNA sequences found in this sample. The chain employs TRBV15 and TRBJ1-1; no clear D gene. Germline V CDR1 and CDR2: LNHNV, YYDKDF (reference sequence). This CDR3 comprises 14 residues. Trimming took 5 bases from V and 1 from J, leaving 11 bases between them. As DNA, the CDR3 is TGTGCCACCAGCCTCGGCGGGGAGAACACTGAAGCTTTCTTT. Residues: CATSLGGENTEAFF.

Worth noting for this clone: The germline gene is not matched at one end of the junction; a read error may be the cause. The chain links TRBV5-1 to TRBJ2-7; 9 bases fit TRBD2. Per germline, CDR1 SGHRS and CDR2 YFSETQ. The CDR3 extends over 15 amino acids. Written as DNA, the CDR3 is TGCGCCAGCAGCTTGGTAGCGGGAGAATCCTATGAGCAGTACTTC. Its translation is CASSLVAGESYEQYF.

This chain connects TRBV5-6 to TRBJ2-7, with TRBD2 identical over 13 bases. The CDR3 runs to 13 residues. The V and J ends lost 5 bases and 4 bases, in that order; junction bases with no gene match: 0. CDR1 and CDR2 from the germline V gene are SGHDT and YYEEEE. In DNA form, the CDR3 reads TGTGCCAGCAGGACTAGCGGGGGGTACGAGCAGTACTTC. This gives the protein CASRTSGGYEQYF.

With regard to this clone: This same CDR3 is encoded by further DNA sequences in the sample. CDR3 amino acids: CASSLEENTEAFF. The CDR3 DNA reads as TGTGCCAGCAGTTTGGAGGAGAACACTGAAGCTTTCTTT. The chain is built from TRBV27 and TRBJ1-1; D is undetermined. The germline V gene encodes CDR1 MNHEY and CDR2 SMNVEV (reference sequence). The CDR3 contains 13 residues. V gave up 3 bases and J gave up 1 base, with 6 bases separating them.

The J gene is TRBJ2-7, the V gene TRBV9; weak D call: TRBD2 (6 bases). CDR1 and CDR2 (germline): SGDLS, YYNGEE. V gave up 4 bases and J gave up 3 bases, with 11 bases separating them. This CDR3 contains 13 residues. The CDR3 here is CASSTGAVYEQYF. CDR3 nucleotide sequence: TGTGCCAGCAGCACGGGAGCTGTCTACGAGCAGTACTTC. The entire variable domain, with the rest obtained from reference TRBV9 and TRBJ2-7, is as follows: DSGVTQTPKHLITATGQRVTLRCSPRSGDLSVYWYQQSLDQGLQFLIQYYNGEERAKGNILERFSAQQFPDLHSELNLSSLELGDSALYFCASSTGAVYEQYFGPGTRLTVT.

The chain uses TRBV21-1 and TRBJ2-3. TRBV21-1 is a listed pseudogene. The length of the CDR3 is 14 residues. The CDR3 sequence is CASSSYREADTQYF. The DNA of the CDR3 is TGTGCCAGCAGCAGCTACAGGGAGGCAGATACGCAGTATTTT.